This TCR beta chain was obtained from a study of T cells in Graves' hyperthyroidism and ophthalmopathy. The V end lost 5 bases, the J end lost 7 bases, and 13 bases lay between the germline ends. This CDR3 spans 13 amino acids. Germline CDR1 and CDR2: MNHNS and SASEGT. This clonotype came up many times. The TCR beta CDR3 regions underwent amplification using RNA transcripts as the source. First-round RT-PCR targeting the TCR CDR3 was performed with the HTBI primer set. TCRdb fed the multiplex PCR reads into MiXCR, producing one record per CDR3 protein. Here the sample spans 350,000 to 450,000 distinct CDR3 sequences, around 15% being singletons.

The chain has TRBV6-1 and TRBJ2-3, with D perhaps matching TRBD2 (6 bases). The material sequenced was blood. The sequence came from a man aged 50-59 years with Graves' ophthalmopathy. CDR3 sequence: CASSLVGGNTQYF. The CDR3 nucleotides are TGTGCCAGCAGTCTCGTCGGGGGTAATACGCAGTATTTT.